The present T cell receptor beta chain was sequenced within a study of T cells in Graves' hyperthyroidism and ophthalmopathy. This clonotype has a single count. Trimming removed 0 bases from V and 0 bases from J, with 5 bases in between. The CDR3 runs 13 residues. Looked up from germline, CDR1 is SQVTM and CDR2 is ANQGSEA. RNA transcripts gave rise to amplified TCR beta CDR3 regions. HTBI primers were used for first-round RT-PCR of the TCR CDR3. MiXCR, applied by TCRdb to the multiplex PCR reads, yields one record per CDR3 protein. The sample has about 570,000 distinct CDR3 sequences, around 42% seen once.

This receptor was taken from an adult woman with Graves' disease, either hyperthyroidism or ophthalmopathy (not recorded which). V is TRBV29-1 and J is TRBJ1-1, with D unresolved. Sequences were obtained from peripheral blood or thyroid tissue (not recorded which). CDR3 bases: TGCAGCGTTGAAGAGGTGATGAACACTGAAGCTTTCTTT. Its translation: CSVEEVMNTEAFF.